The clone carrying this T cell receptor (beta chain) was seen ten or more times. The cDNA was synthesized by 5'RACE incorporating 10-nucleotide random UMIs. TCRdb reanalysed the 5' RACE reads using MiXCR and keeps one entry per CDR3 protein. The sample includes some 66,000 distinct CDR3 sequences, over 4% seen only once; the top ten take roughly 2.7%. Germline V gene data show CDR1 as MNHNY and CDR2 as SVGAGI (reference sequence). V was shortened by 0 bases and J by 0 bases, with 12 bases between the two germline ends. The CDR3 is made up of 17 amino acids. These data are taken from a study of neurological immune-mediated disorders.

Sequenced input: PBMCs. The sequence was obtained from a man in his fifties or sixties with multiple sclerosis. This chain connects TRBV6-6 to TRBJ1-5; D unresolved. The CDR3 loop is CASSYSGGLHSNQPQHF. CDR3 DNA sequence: TGTGCCAGCAGTTACTCGGGAGGGCTCCATAGCAATCAGCCCCAGCATTTT.